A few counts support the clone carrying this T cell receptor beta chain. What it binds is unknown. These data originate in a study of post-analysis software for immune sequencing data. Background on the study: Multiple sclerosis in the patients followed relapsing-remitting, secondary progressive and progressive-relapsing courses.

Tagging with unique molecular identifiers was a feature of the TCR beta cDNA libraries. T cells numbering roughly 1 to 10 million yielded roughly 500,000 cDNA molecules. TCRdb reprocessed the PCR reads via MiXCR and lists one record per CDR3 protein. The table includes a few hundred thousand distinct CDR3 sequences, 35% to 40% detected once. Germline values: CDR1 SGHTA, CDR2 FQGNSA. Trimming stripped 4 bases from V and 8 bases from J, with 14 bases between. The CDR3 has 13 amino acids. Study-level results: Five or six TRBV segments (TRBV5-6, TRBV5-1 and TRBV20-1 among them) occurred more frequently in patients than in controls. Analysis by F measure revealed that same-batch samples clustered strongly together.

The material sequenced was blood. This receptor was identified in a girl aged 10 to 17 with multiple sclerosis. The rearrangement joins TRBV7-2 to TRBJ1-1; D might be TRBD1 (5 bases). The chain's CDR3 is CASSSQGWAEAFF. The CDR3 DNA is TGTGCCAGCAGCTCCCAGGGTTGGGCAGAAGCTTTCTTT.